The 5 T cell receptor beta chains in this list originate from one sample, sequenced in a study of Graves' ophthalmopathy and Graves' hyperthyroidism. The TCR beta CDR3 regions underwent amplification from RNA transcripts. An opening RT-PCR round employed HTBI primers and preceded a second-round multiplex PCR. Using its own MiXCR run on the multiplex PCR reads, TCRdb lists one record per CDR3 protein. The profile shows around 50,000 distinct CDR3 sequences, 50% of them singletons. What was sequenced was peripheral blood. These receptors were taken from an adult man with Graves' ophthalmopathy.

The rearrangement joins TRBV2 to TRBJ2-1; the D gene is possibly TRBD1 (6 bases). The V end was cut by 6 bases, the J end by 7 bases, with 19 bases between. Germline CDR1 SNHLY, CDR2 FYNNEI. CDR3 length equals 15 residues. This CDR3 is CASRKGMGQGNEQFF. The CDR3 DNA reads as TGTGCCAGCAGAAAAGGAATGGGACAAGGAAATGAGCAGTTCTTC.

This clonotype has a count of ten or more. The V call is TRBV7-6, the J call TRBJ2-5; 9 bases map to TRBD1. V gave up 3 bases and J gave up 2 bases; unmatched junction bases: 4. Germline loops: CDR1 SGHVS, CDR2 FNYEAQ. This CDR3 has 15 amino acids. CDR3 nucleotide sequence: TGTGCCAGCAGCTTGGGACAGGGAAATCAAGAGACCCAGTACTTC. Amino acid sequence: CASSLGQGNQETQYF.

V gene TRBV29-1 combines with J gene TRBJ2-1; a weak D match, TRBD1 (6 bases). Germline values: CDR1 SQVTM, CDR2 ANQGSEA. The CDR3 has 10 residues. V was clipped by 8 bases and J by 9 bases, with 11 bases between them. CDR3 region: CSPGAGEQFF. The CDR3 DNA follows: TGCAGCCCAGGGGCCGGTGAGCAGTTCTTC.

In the case of this clonotype: The CDR3 end shows no conserved phenylalanine or tryptophan, and so a read error is likely. The chain employs TRBV20-1 and TRBJ2-5; 8 bases align to TRBD2. J was trimmed by 5 bases and V by 2 bases; bases with no gene match: 7. Looked up from germline, CDR1 is DFQATT and CDR2 is SNEGSKA (reference sequence). This CDR3 has 14 amino acids. Here the CDR3 reads CSARRTSRRETQYC. CDR3 sequence (DNA): TGCAGTGCTAGAAGGACTAGCCGACGGGAGACCCAGTACTGC.

In its sample, this clonotype was seen many times. The chain combines TRBV29-1 with TRBJ2-2; D might be TRBD1 (6 bases). CDR1 is SQVTM and CDR2 is ANQGSEA in the germline V gene. V lost 5 bases to trimming and J lost 2 bases, with 12 bases between them. This CDR3 comprises 14 residues. CDR3 nucleotide sequence: TGCAGCGTTTCAGGACAGCTAAACACCGGGGAGCTGTTTTTT. Translating gives CSVSGQLNTGELFF.